The 27 T cell receptor beta chains in this list originate from one sample, sequenced in a study of human T cells and chemical hapten exposure. Each CDR3 protein is one row after TCRdb ran MiXCR on the RACE reads. The table lists about 120,000 distinct CDR3 sequences, roughly 12% of them singletons, with approximately 2.5% in the top ten. Stated time point: patch test 3, about 24 weeks after DPC sensitization. Noted treatment: therapeutic diphenylcyclopropenone sensitization with weekly scalp DPC. This specimen consisted of whole blood, obtained in connection with sensitization to the hapten diphenylcyclopropenone (DPC). The receptors were gathered from a woman aged 50 to 60 with alopecia areata. Some clones in this sample may be carry-over from other donors' samples.

The chain has TRBV28 and TRBJ2-1; D not certain. Germline CDR1 and CDR2: MDHEN and SYDVKM. CDR3 size: 15 residues. V was cut by 6 bases and J by 7 bases, with 19 bases left in between. CDR3 in amino acids: CASSRDKPFTNEQFF. CDR3 coding DNA: TGTGCCAGCAGCCGCGACAAACCTTTTACAAATGAGCAGTTCTTC.

In the case of this clonotype: A much larger clone lies one base from this, so it may be a read error. The chain combines TRBV29-1 with TRBJ2-7, with 8 bases fitting TRBD2. The CDR3 runs 13 residues. CDR1 is SQVTM, CDR2 ANQGSEA, per germline. V lost 6 bases and J lost 2; bases outside the gene matches: 6. Here the CDR3 DNA reads TGCAGCGTCCGACGAGCGGGGGCCTACGAGCAGTACTTC. It yields the protein CSVRRAGAYEQYF.

The chain joins TRBV20-1 to TRBJ1-3; TRBD1 aligns across 10 bases. The CDR3 is 18 amino acids. Looked up from germline, CDR1 is DFQATT and CDR2 is SNEGSKA (reference sequence). The V segment lost 0 bases and the J segment 2 bases; nucleotides outside the gene matches: 10. CDR3 DNA: TGCAGTGCTAGAGAGGGTGAACTCGGACAGGGGGCTGGAAACACCATATATTTT. The encoded protein is CSAREGELGQGAGNTIYF.

Only a few counts were recorded for this clonotype. The CDR3 bases are TGTGCCAGCTCACGGGGACAGCAAGAGACCCAGTACTTC. Amino acids: CASSRGQQETQYF. V usage is TRBV18 and J usage is TRBJ2-5; 7 bases agree with TRBD1. Trimming cost V 4 bases and J 2 bases; bases outside gene matches: 1. The CDR3 covers 13 residues. The germline V gene has CDR1 KGHSH and CDR2 LQKENI.

The table lists this clonotype with a few counts. The chain links TRBV7-2 to TRBJ2-5; D is uncertain. This CDR3 is 14 amino acids long. Looked up from germline, CDR1 is SGHTA and CDR2 is FQGNSA. V dropped 5 bases and J dropped 2 bases, with 12 bases sitting between them. The chain's CDR3 is CASSPAPAQETQYF. The CDR3 DNA reads TGTGCCAGCAGCCCGGCGCCGGCTCAAGAGACCCAGTACTTC.

The rearrangement joins TRBV7-2 to TRBJ2-3; 8 nucleotides align to TRBD1. Germline trimming cut 3 bases from V and 5 bases from J; bases unmatched to any gene: 10. Germline V gives CDR1 SGHTA, CDR2 FQGNSA. The CDR3 is made up of 16 amino acids. CDR3 DNA sequence: TGTGCCAGCAGCTTCTCCAGGGGGCAAGGGGGAGATACGCAGTATTTT. Translating gives CASSFSRGQGGDTQYF.

The gene calls are TRBV15 and TRBJ2-2; 7 positions agree with TRBD2. The CDR3 consists of 16 residues. J gave up 6 bases and V 2 bases, and 9 bases lay outside the gene matches. The germline V gene encodes CDR1 LNHNV and CDR2 YYDKDF (reference sequence). CDR3 DNA: TGTGCCACCAGCAGACCCGAGGGAGGGTCCCCCGGGGAGCTGTTTTTT. As protein: CATSRPEGGSPGELFF.

There are a few counts of this clonotype. This rearrangement joins TRBV20-1 to TRBJ1-1, with 10 bases aligning to TRBD1. With 3 bases clipped from V and 7 bases from J, the junction kept 5 bases outside the gene matches. In germline, CDR1 is DFQATT, CDR2 SNEGSKA (reference sequence). This CDR3 comprises 13 residues. This CDR3 is CSARRQGAVEAFF. The DNA for the CDR3 is TGCAGTGCTAGGAGACAGGGGGCTGTTGAAGCTTTCTTT.

The sample holds a few counts of this clonotype. The chain joins TRBV4-1 to TRBJ1-6; 9 nucleotides align to TRBD1. With V trimmed by 2 bases and J by 6 bases, 5 bases remained unmatched. Germline V gives CDR1 MGHRA, CDR2 YSYEKL. This CDR3 spans 16 amino acids. DNA for the CDR3: TGCGCCAGCAGCCAATCCGGACAGGGGCGTAATTCACCCCTCCACTTT. Translation gives CASSQSGQGRNSPLHF.

The rearrangement uses TRBV12-2 and TRBJ1-3; the table's D call, TRBD1, has no DNA check behind it. TRBV12-2 is marked as a pseudogene. The CDR3 is 18 amino acids. The CDR3 DNA reads as TGTGCAAGTCGCTTAGCGAGGGTGGACAGGGGCTCTGGAAACACCATATATTTT. This sequence encodes CASRLARVDRGSGNTIYF.

V gene TRBV29-1 combines with J gene TRBJ1-3; D uncertain. V was trimmed by 1 base and J by 0 bases, leaving 13 bases between them. Germline CDR1 and CDR2: SQVTM and ANQGSEA. The CDR3 has 16 amino acids. The CDR3 nucleotides are TGCAGCGTTGAAGTCCCGGGCCCCAGCTCTGGAAACACCATATATTTT. This sequence encodes CSVEVPGPSSGNTIYF.

In its sample, this clonotype was seen many times. This sequence joins TRBV13 and TRBJ2-5; 9 nucleotides match TRBD1. Germline V gene lookup returns CDR1 PRHDT and CDR2 FYEKMQ (reference sequence). The trim removed 5 bases at V and 4 bases at J, leaving 5 bases unmatched. The CDR3 contains 14 residues. CDR3 residues: CASSPDRGGETQYF. Here the CDR3 DNA reads TGTGCCAGCAGCCCGGACAGGGGCGGAGAGACCCAGTACTTC.

This clonotype was observed a few times. The chain uses TRBV28 and TRBJ2-3, with 7 nucleotides matching TRBD1. The CDR3 runs to 14 residues. In germline, CDR1 is MDHEN, CDR2 SYDVKM. J lost 0 bases, V lost 7 bases, and 4 bases had no gene match. In DNA form, the CDR3 reads TGTGCCAGCACCCTACAGGGGAGCACAGATACGCAGTATTTT. As protein: CASTLQGSTDTQYF.

This clonotype occurred a few times. The rearrangement joins TRBV29-1 to TRBJ2-7, with 8 nucleotides matching TRBD1. Germline V gene sequence: CDR1 SQVTM, CDR2 ANQGSEA. The CDR3 loop spans 13 amino acids. The V segment lost 4 bases and the J segment 2 bases; nucleotides outside the gene matches: 4. CDR3 DNA sequence: TGCAGCGTTGGACAGGGGAGAGCCTACGAGCAGTACTTC. It is translated as CSVGQGRAYEQYF.

This clonotype has at least ten counts. The chain has TRBV20-1 and TRBJ1-5; D may be TRBD1 (6 bases). This CDR3 has 14 amino acids. Germline V gene sequence: CDR1 DFQATT, CDR2 SNEGSKA (reference sequence). Trimming removed 0 bases at V and 6 bases at J, with 12 bases between. CDR3 nucleotide sequence: TGCAGTGCTAGAGATTTCGTCAGGGGTCAGCCCCAGCATTTT. Translation gives CSARDFVRGQPQHF.

This clonotype came up a few times. This chain joins TRBV20-1 and TRBJ1-1; tentatively, D is TRBD1 (6 bases). Germline V gene lookup returns CDR1 DFQATT and CDR2 SNEGSKA (reference sequence). The CDR3 covers 13 residues. With 6 bases removed from V and 7 bases from J, the gap between germline ends came to 18 bases. Here the CDR3 DNA reads TGCAGTGCCCGGATCAAGGGGGGCCATGAAGCTTTCTTT. This gives the protein CSARIKGGHEAFF.

Only a few counts were recorded for this clonotype. This chain joins TRBV28 and TRBJ2-7; a possible D gene is TRBD2 (5 bases). Germline V gives CDR1 MDHEN, CDR2 SYDVKM. The CDR3 sequence is 14 residues long. With 5 bases removed from V and 2 bases from J, the gap between germline ends came to 13 bases. Written as DNA, the CDR3 is TGTGCCAGCAGTGGACTTGACCTAACCTACGAGCAGTACTTC. This gives the protein CASSGLDLTYEQYF.

This clonotype was counted between two and nine times. DNA of the CDR3: TGTGCCAGCAGTTCTTTGAGGAATGAGCAGTTCTTC. It encodes CASSSLRNEQFF. The rearrangement uses TRBV12-3 or TRBV12-4 and TRBJ2-1; no reliable D call. This CDR3 comprises 12 residues. V was cut by 4 bases and J by 7 bases, with 8 bases left in between.

This clonotype was seen a few times. The rearrangement joins TRBV7-8 to TRBJ2-2; the D gene is possibly TRBD2 (5 bases). Trimming left V 2 bases short and J 7 bases short, with 14 bases between. Germline CDR1 and CDR2: SGHVS and FQNEAQ. The CDR3 totals 15 residues. Here the CDR3 reads CASSLPGSSGGELFF. DNA for the CDR3: TGTGCCAGCAGCTTACCGGGGTCATCAGGCGGGGAGCTGTTTTTT.

The chain employs TRBV20-1 and TRBJ1-4; D is unresolved. CDR3 size: 10 residues. The germline V and J ends were trimmed by 5 bases and 8 bases, with 6 bases remaining between them. Per the germline V gene, CDR1 is DFQATT and CDR2 is SNEGSKA (reference sequence). Written as DNA, the CDR3 is TGCAGTGCTTTTGGGGAAAAACTGTTTTTT. Amino acid sequence: CSAFGEKLFF.

This clonotype was counted between two and nine times. The chain uses TRBV12-3 or TRBV12-4 and TRBJ2-1, with a possible D match to TRBD2 (5 bases). V lost 4 bases and J lost 9, with 13 bases in between. The CDR3 spans 13 residues. CDR3 nucleotides: TGTGCCAGCAGTTCGACTACTGGCGGTGAGCAGTTCTTC. This sequence encodes CASSSTTGGEQFF.

This rearrangement joins TRBV3-1 to TRBJ2-1, with TRBD2 matching over 7 bases. This CDR3 contains 15 residues. Germline CDR1 reads LGHDT; CDR2 reads YNNKEL (reference sequence). The J segment lost 2 bases and the V segment lost 1 base, leaving 2 bases of the junction unmatched. The CDR3 DNA sequence: TGTGCCAGCAGCCAAGCGGGGGGAACCTACAATGAGCAGTTCTTC. Its protein is CASSQAGGTYNEQFF.

This clonotype was detected many times. The CDR3 DNA reads as TGCAGTGCTAGATTTCGAGGGGGGCTGGATGAGCAGTTCTTC. Translating gives CSARFRGGLDEQFF. J is TRBJ2-1 and V is TRBV20-1; D possibly matches TRBD1 or TRBD2 (6 bases each). The CDR3 has 14 amino acids. Germline V gives CDR1 DFQATT, CDR2 SNEGSKA (reference sequence). Trimming removed 2 bases from V and 8 bases from J, with 16 bases in between.

This chain links TRBV29-1 with TRBJ1-1, with TRBD1 matching 9 bases. With V trimmed by 6 bases and J by 5 bases, 10 bases remained unmatched. CDR3 length: 14 residues. Germline CDR1 SQVTM, CDR2 ANQGSEA. CDR3 DNA sequence: TGCAGCGTGATACTACAGGGGGCGCGGACTGAAGCTTTCTTT. It codes for CSVILQGARTEAFF. Combining the CDR3 with reference TRBV29-1 and TRBJ1-1 gives the whole variable domain SAVISQKPSRDICQRGTSLTIQCQVDSQVTMMFWYRQQPGQSLTLIATANQGSEATYESGFVIDKFPISRPNLTFSTLTVSNMSPEDSSIYLCSVILQGARTEAFFGQGTRLTVV.

This clonotype has only a few counts. The V and J genes are TRBV6-5 and TRBJ2-7; D uncertain. The germline gives CDR1 MNHEY, CDR2 SVGAGI. The CDR3 is 14 amino acids. Trimming took off 4 bases at V and 0 bases at J, with 10 bases between the two ends. In DNA form, the CDR3 reads TGTGCCAGCAGTTCCCACGTGAGCTCCTACGAGCAGTACTTC. This gives the protein CASSSHVSSYEQYF.

This clonotype was picked up many times. This sequence joins TRBV29-1 and TRBJ2-1; 10 bases line up with TRBD1. Germline lookup yields CDR1 SQVTM and CDR2 ANQGSEA. The CDR3 loop spans 13 amino acids. The V and J ends lost 7 bases and 4 bases, in that order; junction bases with no gene match: 4. CDR3 in amino acids: CSGGGQGYNEQFF. DNA of the CDR3: TGCAGCGGGGGGGGACAGGGGTACAATGAGCAGTTCTTC.

This clonotype was seen more than once but under ten times. V and J are TRBV27 and TRBJ1-1; TRBD1 matches at 10 bases. The CDR3 spans 14 residues. Germline lookup yields CDR1 MNHEY and CDR2 SMNVEV (reference sequence). With V trimmed by 5 bases and J by 11 bases, 11 bases remained unmatched. This CDR3 reads CASSLLDRGPRAFF. The CDR3 DNA reads TGTGCCAGCAGTCTACTAGACAGGGGGCCCCGCGCTTTCTTT.